The rows below give T cell receptor beta chains drawn from one sample of a study of post-analysis software for immune sequencing data. TCRdb itself ran the PCR reads through MiXCR, one entry per CDR3 protein. The sample holds roughly 800,000 distinct CDR3 sequences, 46% seen once. Input material: blood. The origin of the receptors is a girl aged 10 to 17 with multiple sclerosis. The CDR3 runs from the conserved cysteine through the conserved F or W. The D gene is left open where the match is weak. Clone size is shown for a subset of rows, as once, few, many or a class of expanded clone.

clone_size j_call v_call d_call cdr3_nt cdr3_aa
- TRBJ2-1 TRBV14 - TGTGCCAGCAGCCAAGATCAGGGCAGTTCTCTGTTCTTC CASSQDQGSSLFF
- TRBJ1-5 TRBV12-3/TRBV12-4 TRBD1 TGTGCCAGCAGTTTAGCAGGGGGCGGCAATCAGCCCCAGCATTTT CASSLAGGGNQPQHF
- TRBJ2-7 TRBV28 TRBD1 TGTGCCAGCAGAACGACAGGGAGCCCCTCCTACGAGCAGTACTTC CASRTTGSPSYEQYF
- TRBJ2-7 TRBV29-1 TRBD2 TGCAGCGTTGAAGGGGCCACTAGCGGGAGGGCCTACGAGCAGTACTTC CSVEGATSGRAYEQYF
- TRBJ2-4 TRBV28 TRBD2 TGTGCCAGCACCGCACTCACTAGCGGGGTTCAAGAGCAGTACTTC CASTALTSGVQEQYF
- TRBJ2-1 TRBV6-6 - TGTGCCAGCAGTTACGAGGTTGTTGAGCAGTTCTTC CASSYEVVEQFF
few TRBJ2-5 TRBV6-5 - TGTGCCAGCAGGATGGGTCCACTGGGGGAGACCCAGTACTTC CASRMGPLGETQYF
- TRBJ2-5 TRBV5-6 TRBD2 TGTGCCAGCAGTTCTAGCGGGAAAGAGACCCAGTACTTC CASSSSGKETQYF
- TRBJ2-2 TRBV6-5 - TGTGCCACCAGGTGGCTCACCGGGGAGCTGTTTTTT CATRWLTGELFF
- TRBJ2-5 TRBV28 - TGTGCCAGCAGCCGCCTGGGCTCCAAAGAGACCCAGTACTTC CASSRLGSKETQYF
few TRBJ1-2 TRBV7-6 TRBD1 TGTGCCAGCAGCTTATCCGGGACAGAATATGGCTACACCTTC CASSLSGTEYGYTF
- TRBJ2-3 TRBV20-1 TRBD2 TGCAGTGCCCCGAGGGGACTAGCGGGAAGGTCAGATACGCAGTATTTT CSAPRGLAGRSDTQYF
- TRBJ2-7 TRBV20-1 TRBD2 TGCAGTGCTAGTGGTAGCGGGAGGAACAACTACGAGCAGTACTTC CSASGSGRNNYEQYF
few TRBJ1-4 TRBV7-2 - TGTGCCAGCAGCTCGATGGGGGTGGCTGAAAAACTGTTTTTT CASSSMGVAEKLFF
- TRBJ2-7 TRBV29-1 - TGCAGCGTAATCCCGGGCGTTCCTAGGGAGCAGTACTTC CSVIPGVPREQYF
- TRBJ2-7 TRBV2 TRBD2 TGTGCCAGCACTCAGCGGGAGAGTGGCGAGCAGTACTTC CASTQRESGEQYF
few TRBJ1-1 TRBV7-8 - TGTGCCAGCAGCTTCTTTGGGAGGGGGAACACTGAAGCTTTCTTT CASSFFGRGNTEAFF
- TRBJ2-1 TRBV28 TRBD2 TGTGCCAGCAGTTTAGCGGGAGAGGGGTACAATGAGCAGTTCTTC CASSLAGEGYNEQFF
few TRBJ2-1 TRBV29-1 TRBD2 TGCAGCGCTCCGGCGTTAGCGGGAGATGAGCAGTTCTTC CSAPALAGDEQFF
few TRBJ1-1 TRBV12-3/TRBV12-4 - TGTGCCAGCAACCCCATGGGGATGAACACTGAAGCTTTCTTT CASNPMGMNTEAFF
- TRBJ2-7 TRBV29-1 TRBD2 TGCAGCGTTGGACTAGCGGGGCCCTCCTACGAGCAGTACTTC CSVGLAGPSYEQYF
- TRBJ2-1 TRBV29-1 - TGCAGCGTCAGTAAAACCCTATCGGCGGAGCAGTTCTTC CSVSKTLSAEQFF
- TRBJ2-1 TRBV12-3/TRBV12-4 TRBD2 TGTGCCAGCAGCTTCGTCCTAGCGGGAGGGGATGACAATGAGCAGTTCTTC CASSFVLAGGDDNEQFF
few TRBJ2-7 TRBV7-9 TRBD1 TGTGCCAGCAGCTTCGAACCGGGACAGGGGAGCGAGCAGTACTTC CASSFEPGQGSEQYF
few TRBJ2-5 TRBV3-1 - TGTGCCAGCAGCCAAGAGGGCCAAGAGACCCAGTACTTC CASSQEGQETQYF
few TRBJ1-6 TRBV20-1 TRBD1 TGCAGTGCTAGAGAGGGACAGTGGGACAATTCACCCCTCCACTTT CSAREGQWDNSPLHF
- TRBJ2-5 TRBV4-2 TRBD2 TGTGCCAGCAGCCAAGTACCTAGCGGCCAAGAGACCCAGTACTTC CASSQVPSGQETQYF
- TRBJ2-2 TRBV28 - TGTGCCAGCAGTTTAGGGCCTTATTCGAACACCGGGGAGCTGTTTTTT CASSLGPYSNTGELFF
- TRBJ2-1 TRBV20-1 TRBD2 TGCAGTGCTGAACTACCCTTAGCGGGAGGTTACAATGAGCAGTTCTTC CSAELPLAGGYNEQFF
- TRBJ2-1 TRBV27 TRBD2 TGTGCCAGCAGCCCCCTACCGACCCTAGCGGCAGGCAATGAGCAGTTCTTC CASSPLPTLAAGNEQFF
- TRBJ2-1 TRBV4-1 - TGCGCCAGCAGCCAAGATGCGCCCTCCTACAATGAGCAGTTCTTC CASSQDAPSYNEQFF
few TRBJ1-2 TRBV5-1 TRBD1 TGCGCCAGCAGCCATCCGGGACAGGGATCTGGCTACACCTTC CASSHPGQGSGYTF
few TRBJ1-4 TRBV6-7 - TGTGCCAGCACCATCTTGAATGAAAAACTGTTTTTT CASTILNEKLFF
- TRBJ2-4 TRBV6-1 - TGTGCCAGCAGTGAATGGGCGCATAAGGCAAACATTCAGTACTTC CASSEWAHKANIQYF
- TRBJ2-3 TRBV5-1 TRBD2 TGCGCCAGCAGCTTGGCCCGGACTAGCGGGTTTACAGATACGCAGTATTTT CASSLARTSGFTDTQYF
few TRBJ2-5 TRBV6-1 - TGTGCCAGCAGTGAATTGCCCTTCCTATCTCAAGAGACCCAGTACTTC CASSELPFLSQETQYF
many TRBJ2-4 TRBV12-3/TRBV12-4 TRBD2 TGTGCCAGCAGTCCCGGGACTAGCGGGCTGGGTCGGTACTTC CASSPGTSGLGRYF
- TRBJ1-5 TRBV6-5 TRBD1 TGTGCCAGCAGTTACCGCGCCGGGACAGGCCCAGATCAGCCCCAGCATTTT CASSYRAGTGPDQPQHF
- TRBJ2-5 TRBV12-3/TRBV12-4 TRBD2 TGTGCCAGCAGTTTTGGCCTAGCGGGCACTAAACAAGAGACCCAGTACTTC CASSFGLAGTKQETQYF
few TRBJ2-1 TRBV29-1 - TGCAGCGTTGAAGATGGGCGGGGTCAACGTCTCAATGAGCAGTTCTTC CSVEDGRGQRLNEQFF
few TRBJ2-5 TRBV11-2 TRBD2 TGTGCCAGCAGGAGCGGGAGAGGGGAGGAGACCCAGTACTTC CASRSGRGEETQYF
- TRBJ2-1 TRBV20-1 TRBD2 TGCAGTGCTCCAATTCCAAAACTAGCGAACAATGAGCAGTTCTTC CSAPIPKLANNEQFF
- TRBJ2-1 TRBV7-9 - TGTGCCAGCAGCGAATATGTAGCAAATGAGCAGTTCTTC CASSEYVANEQFF
- TRBJ1-1 TRBV10-3 - TGTGCCATCAGCCCCGGGGGCACTGAAGCTTTCTTT CAISPGGTEAFF
once TRBJ1-1 TRBV7-2 TRBD1 TGTGCCAGCAGCTTGCGGACAGGGGGCATGGGGGGCACTGAAGCTTTCTTT CASSLRTGGMGGTEAFF
few TRBJ1-2 TRBV7-9 TRBD1 TGTGCCAGCAGCTTTAGCGGGACAGGGATTAACTATGGCTACACCTTC CASSFSGTGINYGYTF
- TRBJ1-1 TRBV12-3/TRBV12-4 - TGTGCCAGCAGAGAACCGGGGCAACCGGTGGGAGCTTTCTTT CASREPGQPVGAFF
- TRBJ2-5 TRBV20-1 TRBD2 TGCAGTGCTAGAGTCCCGGGACTAGTGGAGAAGACCCAGTACTTC CSARVPGLVEKTQYF
- TRBJ1-1 TRBV7-9 - TGTGCCAGCAGTTTAGTTTCCTACACTGAAGCTTTCTTT CASSLVSYTEAFF